These 22 T cell receptor beta chains originate from one sample sequenced in a study of shared clonotypes between healthy human individuals. Sequenced by immunoSEQ multiplex PCR; TCRdb stores in-frame clones only, minus some. Of some 980,000 clones detected, less than 85% appear once; the ten largest clones hold around 1.4%. Sequences were obtained from memory CD4+ T cells sorted from blood. This sample's subset: CD45RA-negative fraction. These receptors were collected from a man younger than 30 in good health.

In this sample, this clone turned up many times. The V call is TRBV7-9, the J call TRBJ2-2; D gene uncertain. V was pared by 8 bases and J by 0 bases, with 10 bases between. The CDR3 has 14 amino acids. Germline V gene sequence: CDR1 SEHNR, CDR2 FQNEAQ (reference sequence). The DNA for the CDR3 is TGTGCCAGCGGTAGTGACTCGAACACCGGGGAGCTGTTTTTT. Translating gives CASGSDSNTGELFF.

This clone came up a few times. The V and J genes are TRBV7-8 and TRBJ1-1; maybe TRBD1 (6 bases). The ends were cut back, 1 base at V and 6 bases at J, with 21 bases in the middle. Per germline, CDR1 SGHVS and CDR2 FQNEAQ. The CDR3 spans 17 residues. The CDR3 region is CASSLGQAIPRGAEAFF. DNA of the CDR3: TGTGCCAGCAGCTTAGGACAGGCGATTCCCCGAGGGGCTGAAGCTTTCTTT.

Here the CDR3 DNA reads TGTGCCAGCAGTGGTAGACAGGTTCCTAGTCGGGAAAAACTGTTTTTT. This codes for CASSGRQVPSREKLFF. The J gene is TRBJ1-4, the V gene TRBV6-1; tentatively, D is TRBD1 (6 bases). V was pared by 4 bases and J by 8 bases, with 20 bases between. This CDR3 comprises 16 residues. The germline V gene has CDR1 MNHNS and CDR2 SASEGT.

The DNA for the CDR3 is TGTGCCAGCAGCCACGCCCCCCCGACCGAGTTTGGCTACACCTTC. Its protein is CASSHAPPTEFGYTF. V and J are TRBV7-2 and TRBJ1-2; no clear D. Germline CDR1 reads SGHTA; CDR2 reads FQGNSA. V was clipped by 5 bases and J by 7 bases, with 20 bases between them. This CDR3 is built from 15 residues.

The gene calls are TRBV4-3 and TRBJ2-7, with 9 bases identical to TRBD1. The CDR3 is 15 residues long. The V gene end was trimmed by 2 bases and the J gene end by 3 bases; junction bases not matched to a gene: 5. In germline, CDR1 is LGHNA, CDR2 YSLEER. The CDR3 DNA sequence: TGCGCCAGCAGCCAAACCCCGGGACAGGGCTACGAGCAGTACTTC. It is translated as CASSQTPGQGYEQYF.

This clone was found a few times. This sequence joins TRBV5-1 and TRBJ2-3; D gene uncertain. Germline-derived CDR1 and CDR2 are SGHRS and YFSETQ. The CDR3 has 13 residues. With 4 bases removed from V and 4 bases from J, the gap between germline ends came to 10 bases. In DNA, the CDR3 is TGCGCCAGCAGCCGTAGCCTGGCAGATACGCAGTATTTT. Encoded protein: CASSRSLADTQYF. The variable domain in full, completed from reference TRBV5-1 and TRBJ2-3, reads KAGVTQTPRYLIKTRGQQVTLSCSPISGHRSVSWYQQTPGQGLQFLFEYFSETQRNKGNFPGRFSGRQFSNSRSEMNVSTLELGDSALYLCASSRSLADTQYFGPGTRLTVL.

With respect to this clone: Within the sample, other DNA sequences also encode this same CDR3. The chain joins TRBV6-5 to TRBJ1-3, with D hard to call. The CDR3 spans 14 residues. Between the trimmed V and J ends, which lost 5 bases and 0 bases, there was a span of 8 bases. Germline CDR1 and CDR2: MNHEY and SVGAGI. CDR3 amino acids: CASSPTLSGNTIYF. The CDR3 DNA follows: TGTGCCAGCAGTCCAACCCTCTCTGGAAACACCATATATTTT.

The rearrangement uses TRBV5-4 and TRBJ2-5; D is possibly TRBD2 (6 bases). Trimming took off 0 bases at V and 5 bases at J, with 14 bases between the two ends. The CDR3 extends over 15 amino acids. Germline V lookup: CDR1 SGHNT, CDR2 YYREEE (reference sequence). The CDR3 sequence is CASSLDYGSGETQYF. The CDR3, as DNA: TGTGCCAGCAGCTTGGATTACGGGAGCGGGGAGACCCAGTACTTC.

The rearrangement links TRBV6-1 to TRBJ2-5, with 7 bases identical to TRBD2. This CDR3 region has 14 residues. The V and J ends lost 8 bases and 4 bases, in that order; junction bases with no gene match: 10. CDR1 is MNHNS and CDR2 is SASEGT in the germline V gene. CDR3 nucleotides: TGTGCCAGCGCCATCGGCGGGAGTCTAGAGACCCAGTACTTC. Translating gives CASAIGGSLETQYF.

The chain carries TRBV4-3 and TRBJ2-6; D gene uncertain. CDR3 length: 16 amino acids. V was trimmed by 0 bases and J by 1 base, leaving 7 bases between them. Germline V gives CDR1 LGHNA, CDR2 YSLEER. CDR3 amino acids: CASSQDWVSGANVLTF. The CDR3 DNA reads TGCGCCAGCAGCCAAGACTGGGTGTCTGGGGCCAACGTCCTGACTTTC.

The CDR3 loop reads CAWSLGQEGEPQHF. CDR3 coding DNA: TGTGCCTGGAGTCTGGGACAGGAGGGTGAGCCCCAGCATTTT. The J gene is TRBJ1-5, the V gene TRBV30, with 8 positions matching TRBD1. The V gene end was trimmed by 2 bases and the J gene end by 8 bases; junction bases not matched to a gene: 8. In germline, CDR1 is GTSNPN, CDR2 SVGIG (reference sequence). The CDR3 runs 14 residues.

The chain links TRBV6-5 to TRBJ2-1; D unresolved. The CDR3 sequence is 15 residues long. Trimming took 8 bases from V and 0 from J, leaving 14 bases between them. Germline CDR1 reads MNHEY; CDR2 reads SVGAGI. The CDR3 region is CASGVSLGSYNEQFF. CDR3 sequence (DNA): TGTGCCAGCGGAGTCTCCCTTGGCTCCTACAATGAGCAGTTCTTC.

The chain has TRBV4-1 and TRBJ2-7, with 9 nucleotides matching TRBD2. The germline CDR1 and CDR2 sequences are MGHRA and YSYEKL. The CDR3 has 16 residues. J gave up 1 base and V 4 bases, and 8 bases lay outside the gene matches. This chain's CDR3 is CASSPIKTSGSYEQYF. The DNA of the CDR3 is TGCGCCAGCAGCCCAATAAAGACTAGCGGTTCCTACGAGCAGTACTTC.

The rearrangement joins TRBV5-6 to TRBJ1-4; a possible D gene is TRBD1 (5 bases). V lost 1 base and J lost 5, with 12 bases in between. CDR3 length equals 15 residues. Germline CDR1 is SGHDT and CDR2 is YYEEEE. The CDR3 region is CASSLTGRGNEKLFF. Written as DNA, the CDR3 is TGTGCCAGCAGCTTGACGGGAAGGGGAAATGAAAAACTGTTTTTT.

The chain couples TRBV28 to TRBJ2-2; TRBD1 might be the D (5 bases). V gave up 6 bases and J gave up 4 bases, with 15 bases separating them. Germline CDR1 reads MDHEN; CDR2 reads SYDVKM. The CDR3 spans 15 residues. The chain's CDR3 is CASSPGRVGTGELFF. The CDR3 DNA reads as TGTGCCAGCAGCCCTGGCAGGGTGGGCACCGGGGAGCTGTTTTTT.

This rearrangement joins TRBV28 to TRBJ2-5; D may correspond to TRBD1 or TRBD2 (7 bases each). The CDR3 runs to 15 residues. The germline gives CDR1 MDHEN, CDR2 SYDVKM. V was clipped by 8 bases and J by 4 bases, with 20 bases between them. The CDR3 here is CASQSSGRDRETQYF. CDR3 DNA sequence: TGTGCCAGCCAATCGTCTGGGAGGGACAGAGAGACCCAGTACTTC.

Only one count was recorded for this clone. Here the CDR3 reads CASSVGLWGGSGYGYTF. In DNA, the CDR3 is TGTGCCAGCAGCGTCGGGTTATGGGGGGGAAGTGGCTATGGCTACACCTTC. The rearrangement links TRBV9 to TRBJ1-2, with a tentative D call TRBD1 (5 bases). Trimming removed 2 bases from V and 4 bases from J, with 21 bases in between. The germline V gene encodes CDR1 SGDLS and CDR2 YYNGEE. This CDR3 has 17 residues.

The chain recombines TRBV27 with TRBJ1-1; 7 nucleotides agree with TRBD1. This CDR3 has 14 amino acids. Germline values: CDR1 MNHEY, CDR2 SMNVEV (reference sequence). Unmatched junction bases numbered 16, after V lost 7 bases and J lost 11 bases. The CDR3 sequence: CASKEARGAARAFF. The CDR3 DNA follows: TGTGCCAGCAAGGAAGCCAGGGGGGCAGCAAGGGCTTTCTTT.

V and J are TRBV27 and TRBJ2-5, with TRBD2 as a possible D gene (6 bases). Germline-derived CDR1 and CDR2 are MNHEY and SMNVEV (reference sequence). The CDR3 sequence is 15 residues long. V was shortened by 0 bases and J by 5 bases, with 13 bases between the two germline ends. CDR3 in amino acids: CASSLSGGMVETQYF. DNA for the CDR3: TGTGCCAGCAGTTTATCGGGGGGAATGGTCGAGACCCAGTACTTC.

Comment on this clone: Mismatch with germline at one junction end may stem from a read error. V usage is TRBV7-7 and J usage is TRBJ2-5; 10 nucleotides match TRBD2. Germline CDR1 and CDR2: SSHAT and FNYEAQ (reference sequence). This CDR3 comprises 15 residues. The CDR3 DNA sequence: TGTGCTAGCAGCTTAGCGGGGGGAGGCTCAGGGACCCAGTACTTC. It translates to CASSLAGGGSGTQYF.

The chain is built from TRBV30 and TRBJ2-2; D gene ambiguous. CDR3 size: 13 residues. V shed 1 base and J shed 6 bases, with 9 bases lying between them. Germline V gene sequence: CDR1 GTSNPN, CDR2 SVGIG (reference sequence). In nucleotides, the CDR3 is TGTGCCTGGAGTGGGGGATTCCCCGGGGAGCTGTTTTTT. The encoded protein is CAWSGGFPGELFF.

The V and J genes are TRBV6-4 and TRBJ1-1, with 8 bases matching TRBD1. Unmatched junction bases numbered 3, after V lost 6 bases and J lost 0 bases. Germline V gene sequence: CDR1 MRHNA, CDR2 SNTAGT. This CDR3 is 14 amino acids long. The CDR3 loop is CASRRTGMNTEAFF. CDR3 sequence (DNA): TGTGCCAGCAGAAGGACAGGGATGAACACTGAAGCTTTCTTT.